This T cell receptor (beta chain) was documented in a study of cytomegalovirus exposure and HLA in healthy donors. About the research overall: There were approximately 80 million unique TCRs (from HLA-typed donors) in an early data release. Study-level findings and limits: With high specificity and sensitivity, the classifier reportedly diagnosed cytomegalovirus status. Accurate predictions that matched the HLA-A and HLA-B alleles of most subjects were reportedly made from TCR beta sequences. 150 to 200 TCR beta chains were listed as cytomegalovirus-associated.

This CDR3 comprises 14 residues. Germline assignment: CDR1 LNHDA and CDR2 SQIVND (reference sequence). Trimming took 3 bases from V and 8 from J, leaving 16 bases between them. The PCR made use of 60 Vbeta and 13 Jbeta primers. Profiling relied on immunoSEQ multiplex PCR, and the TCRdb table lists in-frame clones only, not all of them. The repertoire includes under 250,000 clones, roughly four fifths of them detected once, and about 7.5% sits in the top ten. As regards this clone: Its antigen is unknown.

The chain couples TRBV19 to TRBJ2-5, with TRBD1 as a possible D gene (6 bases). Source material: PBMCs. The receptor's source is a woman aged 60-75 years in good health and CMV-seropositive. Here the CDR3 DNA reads TGTGCCAGTAGTATCACAGGGCACACGGAAACCCAGTACTTC. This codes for CASSITGHTETQYF. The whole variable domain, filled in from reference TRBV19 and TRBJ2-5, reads DGGITQSPKYLFRKEGQNVTLSCEQNLNHDAMYWYRQDPGQGLRLIYYSQIVNDFQKGDIAEGYSVSREKKESFPLTVTSAQKNPTAFYLCASSITGHTETQYFGPGTRLLVL.